Below, one T cell receptor beta chain is given with its context. J lost 3 bases, V lost 5 bases, and 6 bases had no gene match. CDR3 length equals 14 residues. From germline, CDR1 is LNHDA and CDR2 SQIVND (reference sequence). The record originates from a study of T-cell reconstitution after alpha-beta-depleted transplantation in children. Preparation of the TCRbeta library was carried out with unique molecular identifiers. One entry per CDR3 protein results from TCRdb running MiXCR on the PCR reads. The sample yields a few hundred thousand distinct CDR3 sequences, 9.9% seen once. The TCR sequence derives from a human donor who donated a stem cell graft to a child with SCID. V gene TRBV19 combines with J gene TRBJ2-7; TRBD2 aligns across 8 bases. The sequenced sample was PBMCs from the stem cell graft donor, obtained from the stem cell graft. The CDR3 protein is CASSVPGLDYEQYF. The CDR3 DNA is TGTGCCAGTAGTGTGCCGGGACTAGACTACGAGCAGTACTTC. Looking up the rest from reference TRBV19 and TRBJ2-7 gives the full variable domain: DGGITQSPKYLFRKEGQNVTLSCEQNLNHDAMYWYRQDPGQGLRLIYYSQIVNDFQKGDIAEGYSVSREKKESFPLTVTSAQKNPTAFYLCASSVPGLDYEQYFGPGTRLTVT.